What follows are 21 T cell receptor beta chains derived from one specimen sequenced in a study of identical twins. TCRdb reanalysed the 5' RACE reads using MiXCR and keeps one entry per CDR3 protein. The repertoire consists of roughly 490,000 distinct CDR3 sequences, with more than 13% occurring once and the leading ten covering approximately 0.9%. These data also featured in a second study, about yellow fever vaccine responses in identical twins.

The sequenced sample consisted of CD4+ T cells sorted from blood. Receptors originate from a woman under 30 in good health.

In its sample, this clonotype was seen many times. The V gene is TRBV7-9, the J gene TRBJ1-5; D might be TRBD1 (6 bases). The germline gives CDR1 SEHNR, CDR2 FQNEAQ (reference sequence). The CDR3 extends over 14 amino acids. Trimming pared 6 bases from V and 3 bases from J, leaving 12 bases between. The CDR3 region has the DNA TGTGCCAGCAGTTCTACAGGGCCCAATCAGCCCCAGCATTTT. Its translation: CASSSTGPNQPQHF.

This clonotype was detected many times. The rearrangement links TRBV7-9 to TRBJ2-1; 14 positions match TRBD2. With 1 base clipped from V and 8 bases from J, the junction kept 1 base outside the gene matches. CDR3 length: 15 residues. Germline CDR1 and CDR2: SEHNR and FQNEAQ (reference sequence). CDR3 in amino acids: CASSLGLAGGDEQFF. Here the CDR3 DNA reads TGTGCCAGCAGCTTAGGACTAGCGGGAGGGGATGAGCAGTTCTTC. The whole variable domain, remainder taken from reference TRBV7-9 and TRBJ2-1, is DTGVSQNPRHKITKRGQNVTFRCDPISEHNRLYWYRQTLGQGPEFLTYFQNEAQLEKSRLLSDRFSAERPKGSFSTLEIQRTEQGDSAMYLCASSLGLAGGDEQFFGPGTRLTVL.

The chain carries TRBV9 and TRBJ2-4; D is uncertain. V dropped 0 bases and J dropped 1 base, with 8 bases sitting between them. From germline, CDR1 is SGDLS and CDR2 YYNGEE. The CDR3 sequence is 15 residues long. CDR3 coding DNA: TGTGCCAGCAGCGTAGGGGGTGCGGCCAAAAACATTCAGTACTTC. This codes for CASSVGGAAKNIQYF. The variable domain in full, with the rest retrieved from reference TRBV9 and TRBJ2-4, is DSGVTQTPKHLITATGQRVTLRCSPRSGDLSVYWYQQSLDQGLQFLIQYYNGEERAKGNILERFSAQQFPDLHSELNLSSLELGDSALYFCASSVGGAAKNIQYFGAGTRLSVL.

The chain joins TRBV13 to TRBJ2-5; tentative D call: TRBD1 (6 bases). In germline, CDR1 is PRHDT, CDR2 FYEKMQ (reference sequence). The CDR3 extends over 15 amino acids. Trimming took 5 bases from V and 3 from J, leaving 16 bases between them. DNA for the CDR3: TGTGCCAGCAGCCTTAGTAGGGCAGGGGAAGAGACCCAGTACTTC. It translates to CASSLSRAGEETQYF. The full variable domain, rest sourced from reference TRBV13 and TRBJ2-5, is AAGVIQSPRHLIKEKRETATLKCYPIPRHDTVYWYQQGPGQDPQFLISFYEKMQSDKGSIPDRFSAQQFSDYHSELNMSSLELGDSALYFCASSLSRAGEETQYFGPGTRLLVL.

This rearrangement joins TRBV4-2 to TRBJ2-2, with D possibly being TRBD2 (6 bases). Trimming removed 3 bases at V and 0 bases at J, with 8 bases between. Germline V gene lookup returns CDR1 LGHNA and CDR2 YNFKEQ. The CDR3 has 15 amino acids. The CDR3 region is CASSQEGTNTGELFF. In DNA, the CDR3 is TGTGCCAGCAGCCAGGAGGGGACGAACACCGGGGAGCTGTTTTTT.

The J gene is TRBJ1-3, the V gene TRBV12-3 or TRBV12-4; no reliable D call. The V and J ends lost 7 bases and 2 bases respectively, with 12 bases between them. The CDR3 consists of 14 residues. CDR3 sequence reads: CASNQRAAGNTIYF. Here the CDR3 DNA reads TGTGCCAGCAACCAAAGGGCGGCTGGAAACACCATATATTTT.

The chain is built from TRBV7-2 and TRBJ2-7; 8 bases line up with TRBD2. The CDR3 is made up of 16 amino acids. The V segment lost 5 bases and the J segment 3 bases; nucleotides outside the gene matches: 12. The germline V gene encodes CDR1 SGHTA and CDR2 FQGNSA. CDR3 protein: CASSRTAGGRIYEQYF. The CDR3 nucleotides are TGTGCCAGCAGCCGGACGGCCGGCGGGAGGATCTACGAGCAGTACTTC.

In this sample, this clonotype turned up a few times. The rearrangement joins TRBV6-4 to TRBJ1-2; no clear D. V was clipped by 4 bases and J by 2 bases, with 5 bases between them. Germline-derived CDR1 and CDR2 are MRHNA and SNTAGT. The CDR3 extends over 12 amino acids. The CDR3 bases are TGTGCCAGCAGTGGGGTGAACTATGGCTACACCTTC. Its translation: CASSGVNYGYTF.

The chain links TRBV29-1 to TRBJ2-7; 9 bases match TRBD1. The CDR3 is 15 residues long. Per germline, CDR1 SQVTM and CDR2 ANQGSEA. Unmatched junction bases numbered 12, after V lost 6 bases and J lost 3 bases. In DNA form, the CDR3 reads TGCAGCGTCCTGATGGGGACAGGGAGAGACTACGAGCAGTACTTC. It encodes CSVLMGTGRDYEQYF.

The chain employs TRBV19 and TRBJ2-3; 7 nucleotides line up with TRBD1. This CDR3 is built from 16 residues. The V segment lost 5 bases and the J segment 0 bases; nucleotides outside the gene matches: 8. Per the germline V gene, CDR1 is LNHDA and CDR2 is SQIVND (reference sequence). The CDR3 coding sequence is TGTGCCAGTAGTTCCCCAGGGGGAGCCAGCACAGATACGCAGTATTTT. Translating it yields CASSSPGGASTDTQYF.

The rearrangement links TRBV25-1 to TRBJ2-3, with a weak D call TRBD2 (6 bases). V gave up 6 bases and J gave up 0 bases, with 19 bases separating them. CDR1 MGHDK and CDR2 SYGVNS come from the germline V gene. CDR3 length: 17 amino acids. The CDR3 DNA follows: TGTGCCAGCAGCCCCCCCTACGGGAGATCTAGCACAGATACGCAGTATTTT. Amino acids: CASSPPYGRSSTDTQYF. Together with reference TRBV25-1 and TRBJ2-3, the CDR3 gives the full variable domain: EADIYQTPRYLVIGTGKKITLECSQTMGHDKMYWYQQDPGMELHLIHYSYGVNSTEKGDLSSESTVSRIRTEHFPLTLESARPSHTSQYLCASSPPYGRSSTDTQYFGPGTRLTVL.

The rearrangement joins TRBV11-2 to TRBJ2-7; D remains unclear. Germline assignment: CDR1 SGHAT and CDR2 FQNNGV. The V end lost 3 bases, the J end lost 2 bases, and 14 bases lay between the germline ends. The CDR3 totals 15 residues. This CDR3 is CASSFQQTQPYEQYF. DNA for the CDR3: TGTGCCAGCAGCTTCCAACAGACGCAGCCCTACGAGCAGTACTTC.

This clonotype was detected a few times. The rearrangement links TRBV28 to TRBJ2-1, with a tentative D call TRBD2 (5 bases). This CDR3 has 14 amino acids. CDR1 MDHEN and CDR2 SYDVKM come from the germline V gene. Trimming left V 10 bases short and J 2 bases short, with 15 bases between. The CDR3 protein is CATTRLAAYNEQFF. Written as DNA, the CDR3 is TGTGCCACTACGAGGCTAGCCGCCTACAATGAGCAGTTCTTC.

This sequence joins TRBV12-3 or TRBV12-4 and TRBJ2-7, with TRBD1 identical over 7 bases. The V gene end was trimmed by 7 bases and the J gene end by 6 bases; junction bases not matched to a gene: 15. The CDR3 is 15 residues long. The CDR3 region has the DNA TGTGCCAGCAACGCAGGGGGAGCGGCCCGGGGCGAGCAGTACTTC. Encoded protein: CASNAGGAARGEQYF.

This chain joins TRBV11-1 and TRBJ2-3; D uncertain. The CDR3 extends over 13 amino acids. Germline CDR1 is SGHAT and CDR2 is FQDESV (reference sequence). Trimming removed 7 bases at V and 6 bases at J, with 14 bases between. CDR3 sequence: CASKKSSPDTQYF. The DNA of the CDR3 is TGTGCCAGCAAAAAGAGTTCTCCGGATACGCAGTATTTT.

In its sample, this clonotype was seen many times. The chain has TRBV3-1 and TRBJ2-7; 7 bases map to TRBD1. This CDR3 is built from 14 residues. The V and J ends lost 5 bases and 5 bases, in that order; junction bases with no gene match: 9. The germline V gene encodes CDR1 LGHDT and CDR2 YNNKEL (reference sequence). CDR3 bases: TGTGCCAGCAGCGATACGGGACAGTCTGACGAGCAGTACTTC. Protein sequence: CASSDTGQSDEQYF.

This clonotype was seen a handful of times. The chain carries TRBV20-1 and TRBJ1-2; D remains ambiguous. Trimming took off 5 bases at V and 10 bases at J, with 26 bases between the two ends. Germline values: CDR1 DFQATT, CDR2 SNEGSKA (reference sequence). The CDR3 is made up of 15 amino acids. In DNA form, the CDR3 reads TGCAGTGCTCGGGAGATTGGGCAGGCCGGAAAAGACTACACCTTC. It is translated as CSAREIGQAGKDYTF.

The rearrangement links TRBV5-1 to TRBJ2-2; TRBD1 matches at 7 bases. CDR1 and CDR2 (germline): SGHRS, YFSETQ. J gave up 6 bases and V 4 bases, and 12 bases lay outside the gene matches. The CDR3 extends over 16 amino acids. CDR3 bases: TGCGCCAGCAGCAAGGGACAGCAGACCGGTTCCGGGGAGCTGTTTTTT. Its protein is CASSKGQQTGSGELFF.

This rearrangement joins TRBV7-9 to TRBJ1-3; D unresolved. V lost 0 bases and J lost 8, with 14 bases in between. There are 15 residues in the CDR3. CDR1 and CDR2 (germline): SEHNR, FQNEAQ (reference sequence). CDR3 sequence (DNA): TGTGCCAGCAGCTTAGCTTCGGGAGGGTCGGACACCATATATTTT. Translating it yields CASSLASGGSDTIYF.

V is TRBV30 and J is TRBJ2-2; 7 bases are a match to TRBD2. The germline V gene encodes CDR1 GTSNPN and CDR2 SVGIG (reference sequence). This CDR3 has 12 residues. Unmatched junction bases numbered 6, after V lost 8 bases and J lost 6 bases. The DNA for the CDR3 is TGTGCCCATGGGAGGGTCGCCGGGGAGCTGTTTTTT. This gives the protein CAHGRVAGELFF. The complete variable domain, with remaining parts taken from reference TRBV30 and TRBJ2-2, reads SQTIHQWPATLVQPVGSPLSLECTVEGTSNPNLYWYRQAAGRGLQLLFYSVGIGQISSEVPQNLSASRPQDRQFILSSKKLLLSDSGFYLCAHGRVAGELFFGEGSRLTVL.

In regard to this clonotype: At one end the junction does not follow the germline gene, possibly because of a read error. The V gene is TRBV7-7, the J gene TRBJ2-3, with 11 bases fitting TRBD2. Germline CDR1 and CDR2: SSHAT and FNYEAQ (reference sequence). The CDR3 has 16 residues. In DNA, the CDR3 is TGTGCTAGCAGCTTAGGGGCTAGCGGGGGGACAGATACGCAGTATTTT. It is translated as CASSLGASGGTDTQYF.